The TCR beta chain described here comes from a study of shared clonotypes between healthy human individuals. Whole-study context: The study used three CD4 naive, three CD4 memory, two CD8 naive and one CD8 memory plate per donor.

Study findings and constraints: A generally larger estimated richness was seen in naive subsets than in memory subsets. Non-shared clonotypes were found to have lower generation probabilities than the clonotypes that were shared by all four of the sorted-subset donors. Only blood samples were collected, and tissue repertoires likely differ.

Trimming cost V 4 bases and J 5 bases, with 18 bases left between them. CDR1 and CDR2 from the germline V gene are SGHDT and YYEEEE. The CDR3 covers 15 residues. On this clone: Its antigen is as yet unknown.

Using immunoSEQ multiplex PCR, the repertoire was profiled, and TCRdb retains in-frame clones only, with some absent. The sample lists about 360,000 clones, 70% to 75% occurring once. This sequence originates from a man younger than 45 in good health. Sequencing was done on a sample of memory CD4+ T cells sorted from blood. Subset in this sample: CD45RA-negative fraction. V and J are TRBV5-6 and TRBJ1-1; weak D call: TRBD1 (5 bases). CDR3 loop: CASSGRGRGGTEAFF. The CDR3 nucleotides are TGTGCCAGCAGCGGAAGAGGTAGGGGTGGAACTGAAGCTTTCTTT. The entire variable domain, with the rest obtained from reference TRBV5-6 and TRBJ1-1, is as follows: DAGVTQSPTHLIKTRGQQVTLRCSPKSGHDTVSWYQQALGQGPQFIFQYYEEEERQRGNFPDRFSGHQFPNYSSELNVNALLLGDSALYLCASSGRGRGGTEAFFGQGTRLTVV.